This TCR beta chain was retrieved from a study of cytomegalovirus exposure and HLA in healthy donors. CDR3 length: 12 residues. Trimming removed 5 bases at V and 8 bases at J, with 12 bases between. Germline assignment: CDR1 MNHEY and CDR2 SVGAGI. Study-wide results and caveats: Reportedly, diagnosis of cytomegalovirus status by the classifier showed high specificity and sensitivity. Rare TCR sequences predominated, though certain public TCRs were found in many donors. Listed as cytomegalovirus-associated were 150 or so TCR beta chains. Three CMV-associated chains were confirmed in vitro to be specific for CMV antigens.

To note about this clone: Its antigen is unidentified.

Sequenced by immunoSEQ multiplex PCR; TCRdb stores in-frame clones only, minus some. The table lists about 220,000 clones, over 80% of them singletons. Sequencing input: PBMCs. J is TRBJ1-2 and V is TRBV6-5; a weak D match, TRBD1 (6 bases). The TCR was taken from a woman under 30 in good health and CMV-seronegative. DNA for the CDR3: TGTGCCAGCAGTACAGGGTCTGGCGGCTACACCTTC. This codes for CASSTGSGGYTF.